This T cell receptor (beta chain) comes out of a study of blood T cell repertoires in COVID-19. In the study overall: Acute and convalescent COVID-19 specimens originated in the United States, Italy and Spain.

The data were produced by immunoSEQ multiplex PCR, yet TCRdb's version contains in-frame clones alone and is incomplete. The sample includes some 320,000 clones, more than 75% of them seen just once. The CDR3 runs to 12 residues. Germline CDR1 and CDR2: SEHNR and FQNEAQ (reference sequence). V shed 3 bases and J shed 10 bases, with 10 bases lying between them. The sequence came from a woman between 45 and 60 years old who had recovered from COVID-19. Sequencing used peripheral blood. This chain joins TRBV7-9 and TRBJ1-5; D not resolved. The CDR3 loop reads CASSLPEGPQHF. The CDR3 nucleotides are TGTGCCAGCAGCTTGCCCGAGGGACCCCAGCATTTT.